The 9 T cell receptor beta chains below all came from one sample that was sequenced in a study of T cell responses to AZD1222 COVID-19 vaccine. Sequencing used immunoSEQ multiplex PCR; TCRdb keeps in-frame clones, though not all of them. This repertoire shows 150,000 or so clones, roughly 90% found once; its top ten account for approximately 3%. The sequencing used peripheral blood, collected on day 0 of AZD1222 vaccination. The receptors originated from an adult in good health.

V gene TRBV29-1 combines with J gene TRBJ1-1; D is ambiguous. V gave up 6 bases and J gave up 5 bases, with 13 bases separating them. Germline lookup yields CDR1 SQVTM and CDR2 ANQGSEA. This CDR3 contains 12 residues. The chain's CDR3 is CSVEDAGTEAFF. The CDR3 bases are TGCAGCGTGGAGGATGCGGGAACTGAAGCTTTCTTT.

This chain joins TRBV7-2 and TRBJ2-3, with unresolved D. This CDR3 comprises 14 residues. The V end lost 1 base, the J end lost 2 bases, and 7 bases lay between the germline ends. Germline V gene data show CDR1 as SGHTA and CDR2 as FQGNSA. CDR3 loop: CASSLDYATDTQYF. CDR3 sequence (DNA): TGTGCCAGCAGCTTAGATTACGCCACAGATACGCAGTATTTT.

This chain connects TRBV19 to TRBJ1-3; 8 bases align to TRBD1. J gave up 2 bases and V 2 bases, and 5 bases lay outside the gene matches. Germline values: CDR1 LNHDA, CDR2 SQIVND (reference sequence). The CDR3 covers 16 residues. CDR3 nucleotides: TGTGCCAGTAGTATAAGGCAGGGGGCGACTGGAAACACCATATATTTT. Protein product: CASSIRQGATGNTIYF. Combining the CDR3 with reference TRBV19 and TRBJ1-3 gives the whole variable domain DGGITQSPKYLFRKEGQNVTLSCEQNLNHDAMYWYRQDPGQGLRLIYYSQIVNDFQKGDIAEGYSVSREKKESFPLTVTSAQKNPTAFYLCASSIRQGATGNTIYFGEGSWLTVV.

The chain is built from TRBV19 and TRBJ2-7, with D perhaps TRBD1 (7 bases). Germline V gives CDR1 LNHDA, CDR2 SQIVND (reference sequence). The CDR3 contains 14 residues. The ends were cut back, 5 bases at V and 4 bases at J, with 15 bases in the middle. CDR3 DNA sequence: TGTGCCAGTAGTGAGCGACAGGGAGGTTACGAGCAGTACTTC. It encodes CASSERQGGYEQYF.

J is TRBJ2-7 and V is TRBV14; no clear D. The CDR3 contains 12 residues. V was shortened by 0 bases and J by 5 bases, with 5 bases between the two germline ends. Germline loops: CDR1 SGHDN, CDR2 FVKESK. The CDR3 DNA reads as TGTGCCAGCAGCCAAGACGCCCACGAGCAGTACTTC. Its translation is CASSQDAHEQYF.

This chain connects TRBV6-2 or TRBV6-3 to TRBJ2-2; D gene ambiguous. The CDR3 runs 16 residues. V was pared by 5 bases and J by 0 bases, with 13 bases between. In germline, CDR1 is MNHEY, CDR2 SVGEGT. In DNA form, the CDR3 reads TGTGCCAGCAGTGGATCCTTATTATCGAACACCGGGGAGCTGTTTTTT. Its translation is CASSGSLLSNTGELFF.

The rearrangement joins TRBV7-8 to TRBJ1-2, with a tentative D call TRBD1 (6 bases). Per the germline V gene, CDR1 is SGHVS and CDR2 is FQNEAQ. Trimming took 4 bases from V and 5 from J, leaving 11 bases between them. The CDR3 totals 13 residues. The CDR3, as DNA: TGTGCCAGCAGCTCGACGACAGGTTATGGCTACACCTTC. Translation gives CASSSTTGYGYTF. The entire variable domain, with the rest obtained from reference TRBV7-8 and TRBJ1-2, is as follows: GAGVSQSPRYKVAKRGQDVALRCDPISGHVSLFWYQQALGQGPEFLTYFQNEAQLDKSGLPSDRFFAERPEGSVSTLKIQRTQQEDSAVYLCASSSTTGYGYTFGSGTRLTVV.

This chain joins TRBV24-1 and TRBJ1-4; D uncertain. The CDR3 sequence is 14 residues long. V was trimmed by 4 bases and J by 4 bases, leaving 9 bases between them. Germline lookup yields CDR1 KGHDR and CDR2 SFDVKD. In DNA, the CDR3 is TGTGCCACCAGTGAAGACGGCCATAATGAAAAACTGTTTTTT. This sequence encodes CATSEDGHNEKLFF.

V and J are TRBV4-3 and TRBJ1-1, with D perhaps TRBD1 (5 bases). The germline V gene encodes CDR1 LGHNA and CDR2 YSLEER. The CDR3 contains 16 residues. V gave up 0 bases and J gave up 6 bases, with 17 bases separating them. The CDR3 sequence is CASSQDPGRVSAEAFF. DNA of the CDR3: TGCGCCAGCAGCCAAGATCCGGGGCGCGTGAGCGCTGAAGCTTTCTTT.